This T cell receptor (beta chain) emerged from a study of shared clonotypes between healthy human individuals. Overall study results and limits: Though the depth was large, rarefaction showed that sorted-subset sequencing was incomplete.

Germline CDR1 is SGHTA and CDR2 is FQGNSA. The CDR3 is 17 amino acids. J gave up 7 bases and V 2 bases, and 11 bases lay outside the gene matches. About this clone: As yet, its antigen is unknown.

Produced via immunoSEQ multiplex PCR; TCRdb's table is partial and in-frame only. The sample consists of over 1.4 million clones, roughly 96% of them appearing once. The sequenced sample consisted of naive CD4+ T cells sorted from blood. Subset in this sample: CD45RA+ positively selected. The clonotype comes from a man aged 30 to 39 in good health. V is TRBV7-2 and J is TRBJ2-1, with 10 bases identical to TRBD2. DNA for the CDR3: TGTGCCAGCAGCTTAAGGGGTACTAGCGGGATGGAGAATGAGCAGTTCTTC. Residues: CASSLRGTSGMENEQFF.